The rows below give T cell receptor beta chains drawn from one sample of a study of blood T cell repertoires in COVID-19. Sequencing was performed with immunoSEQ multiplex PCR; in TCRdb, only in-frame clones are kept and a portion is missing. This sample has 200,000 to 250,000 clones; roughly 80% occur once, and the top ten carry about 6.3%. The sequencing input was peripheral blood. These receptors all stem from a woman in her sixties with active or convalescent COVID-19. CDR3s include the opening cysteine and the closing phenylalanine or tryptophan. The D gene is left open where the match is weak. A row's size may be missing; if present it is once, few, many or a size class.

v_gene	abundance	d_gene	j_gene	CDR3nt	CDR3aa
TRBV5-1	few	.	TRBJ1-1	TGCGCCAGCAGCTCCCCCCAGGGCTCGAACACTGAAGCTTTCTTT	CASSSPQGSNTEAFF
TRBV27	.	TRBD1	TRBJ1-2	TGTGCCACCATAGCCGGGACAGCCGCTACTAACTATGGCTACACCTTC	CATIAGTAATNYGYTF
TRBV28	once	TRBD2	TRBJ2-1	TGTGCCAGCAGGTCTAGCGGTTCATACAATGAGCAGTTCTTC	CASRSSGSYNEQFF
TRBV15	.	.	TRBJ2-7	TGTGCCACCAGCAGAGATGCGGCCGTTCCGCACGAGCAGTACTTC	CATSRDAAVPHEQYF
TRBV6-4	.	.	TRBJ2-3	TGTGCCAGCAGTGACTCCCACTGGACAGATACGCAGTATTTT	CASSDSHWTDTQYF
TRBV7-2	.	.	TRBJ1-2	TGTGCCAGCAGTCCAGGGCCCTCTAACTATGGCTACACCTTC	CASSPGPSNYGYTF
TRBV7-2	.	.	TRBJ2-3	TGTGCCAGCAGCTTGGGGGGAGTGTGGACGCAGTATTTT	CASSLGGVWTQYF
TRBV4-2	few	.	TRBJ1-4	TGTGCCAGCAGCCAAGATTGGGCTAAGGAGGATGAAAAACTGTTTTTT	CASSQDWAKEDEKLFF
TRBV19	.	.	TRBJ1-4	TGTGCCAGTAGTATAGTGGGCAGGGTGGACGAAAAACTGTTTTTT	CASSIVGRVDEKLFF
TRBV29-1	once	.	TRBJ2-1	TGCAGCTATCGTTCCGGTGATCCCTACAATGAGCAGTTCTTC	CSYRSGDPYNEQFF
TRBV6-5	.	.	TRBJ1-1	TGTGCCAGCAGCCGGGGGACTATCTTGAACACTGAAGCTTTCTTT	CASSRGTILNTEAFF
TRBV5-1	.	TRBD1	TRBJ2-1	TGCGCCAGCAGACCGCCGGGACAGGGTTACAATGAGCAGTTCTTC	CASRPPGQGYNEQFF
TRBV2	.	TRBD2	TRBJ2-5	TGTGCCAGCAGTCACAGCGGGACTAGTGAAGAGACCCAGTACTTC	CASSHSGTSEETQYF
TRBV11-3	.	.	TRBJ2-4	TGTGCCAGCAGCTTAGATCCGCGATCGAGATTAGCCAAAAACATTCAGTACTTC	CASSLDPRSRLAKNIQYF
TRBV15	.	.	TRBJ2-1	TGTGCCACCAGCAGATACAGGGAACCCTACAATGAGCAGTTCTTC	CATSRYREPYNEQFF
TRBV11-3	.	.	TRBJ2-3	TGTGCCAGCAGCCCAGGGACAGATACGCAGTATTTT	CASSPGTDTQYF
TRBV12-3/TRBV12-4	.	TRBD1	TRBJ2-6	TGTGCCAGCAGCATCAACAGGGGGATGGTCCTGACTTTC	CASSINRGMVLTF
TRBV28	.	.	TRBJ1-6	TGTGCCAGCAGTTTTATAAATTCACCCCTCCACTTT	CASSFINSPLHF
TRBV10-3	.	TRBD1	TRBJ1-2	TGTGCCATCAGTGACCCGAATCGGACAGGGAATAAGGTTGGCTACACCTTC	CAISDPNRTGNKVGYTF
TRBV19	few	TRBD2	TRBJ2-2	TGTGCCAGTAGTATTGGTCTAGCGGGAGTCGGTAACACCGGGGAGCTGTTTTTT	CASSIGLAGVGNTGELFF
TRBV6-6	.	TRBD2	TRBJ2-5	TGTGCCAGCAGTTATGCGGGAGTAGGCGAGACCCAGTACTTC	CASSYAGVGETQYF
TRBV30	.	TRBD2	TRBJ2-1	TGTGCCTGGAGTACGCTGAAGGGCGGGGGAAAGCAGTTCTTC	CAWSTLKGGGKQFF
TRBV7-9	.	TRBD1	TRBJ2-1	TGTGCCAGCAGAAGACTCGGACAGGGGGCTTCCTACAATGAGCAGTTCTTC	CASRRLGQGASYNEQFF
TRBV7-2	.	TRBD1	TRBJ1-5	TGTGCCAGCAGCGTAACCGGGACAGGGGGAGGTGTGAGCAATCAGCCCCAGCATTTT	CASSVTGTGGGVSNQPQHF
TRBV18	.	.	TRBJ1-2	TGTGCCAGCTCACCAGCAGACGGCACAGCTAACTATGGCTACACCTTC	CASSPADGTANYGYTF
TRBV11-2	.	TRBD2	TRBJ2-1	TGTGCCAGCAGCTTAGGGGGAGGGGCATCCTACAATGAGCAGTTCTTC	CASSLGGGASYNEQFF
TRBV7-8	once	.	TRBJ2-1	TGTGCCAGCAGCTTATGGCTAGTGTGGGGGGGCTTCAGTGAGCAGTTCTTC	CASSLWLVWGGFSEQFF
TRBV6-5	.	TRBD1	TRBJ2-7	TGTGCCAGCAGTCCGGGACAGGGCTCCTACGAGCAGTACTTC	CASSPGQGSYEQYF